The source of this T cell receptor (beta chain) is a study of CD8 T cells in Susac syndrome. The CDR3 consists of 19 residues. With 5 bases clipped from V and 8 bases from J, the junction kept 20 bases outside the gene matches. Looked up from germline, CDR1 is SEHNR and CDR2 is FQNEAQ (reference sequence). RNA amounts of about 0.5 to 1 ug underwent reverse transcription with random hexamers. TCRdb analysed the immunoSEQ multiplex PCR reads with MiXCR anew, one entry per CDR3 protein. The sample has roughly 200,000 distinct CDR3 sequences, around 94% seen once. The chain links TRBV7-9 to TRBJ1-6; 8 bases match TRBD1. This receptor was identified in a human donor with Susac syndrome. Input material: CD4+ T cells from PBMCs. CDR3: CASSHSPLGLTGGYSPLHF. The CDR3 DNA follows: TGTGCCAGCAGCCATAGCCCCCTCGGCCTTACAGGGGGTTATTCACCCCTCCACTTT.